This T cell receptor beta chain was captured in a study of regulatory T cells in long-lasting Graves disease. Overall study results and limits: Possibly, too few samples lowered accuracy. Persistent disease preferred TRBV28, TRBJ1-2 and TRBJ2-5.

V was clipped by 5 bases and J by 3 bases, with 14 bases between them. The germline gives CDR1 GTSNPN, CDR2 SVGIG (reference sequence). The CDR3 runs 14 residues. Specified time point: persistent/refractory GD, antithyroid drugs over 5 years with positive TRAb. RNA extracted from PBMCs served as the sequencing template. Graves' disease diagnosis was established per American Thyroid Association guidelines. Worth noting for this clonotype: What it binds is not known.

Libraries of TCR beta came from iRepertoire HTBI primers plus Arm-PCR of CDR3 regions. TCRdb re-derived calls from the multiplex PCR reads in MiXCR, one entry per CDR3 protein. The sample holds roughly 700,000 distinct CDR3 sequences, about 32% seen once. The chain combines TRBV30 with TRBJ2-1; D remains ambiguous. The clonotype comes from a female donor with Graves disease. The sequencing here drew on peripheral blood mononuclear cells (PBMCs), taken when the disease was refractory, from a patient treated with antithyroid drugs. The CDR3, as DNA: TGTGCCTGGGAAAAGGCGCCGTACTACAATGAGCAGTTCTTC. This codes for CAWEKAPYYNEQFF.